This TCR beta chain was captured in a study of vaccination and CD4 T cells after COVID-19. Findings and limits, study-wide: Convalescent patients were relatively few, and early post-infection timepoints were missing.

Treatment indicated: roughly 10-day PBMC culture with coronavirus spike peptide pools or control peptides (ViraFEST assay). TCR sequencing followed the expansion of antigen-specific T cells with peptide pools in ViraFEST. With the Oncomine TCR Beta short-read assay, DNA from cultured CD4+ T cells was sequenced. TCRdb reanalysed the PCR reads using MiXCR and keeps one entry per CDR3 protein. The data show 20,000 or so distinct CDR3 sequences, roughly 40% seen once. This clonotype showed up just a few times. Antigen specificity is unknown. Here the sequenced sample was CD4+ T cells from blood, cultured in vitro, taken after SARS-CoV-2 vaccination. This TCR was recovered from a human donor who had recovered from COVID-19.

Here the CDR3 reads CATGFSTNNEQFF. The DNA of the CDR3 is TGTGCCACCGGCTTCTCTACTAACAATGAGCAGTTCTTC. The chain is built from TRBV24-1 and TRBJ2-1; D is undetermined. Germline loops: CDR1 KGHDR, CDR2 SFDVKD. The V end lost 9 bases, the J end lost 5 bases, and 13 bases lay between the germline ends. CDR3 size: 13 residues.